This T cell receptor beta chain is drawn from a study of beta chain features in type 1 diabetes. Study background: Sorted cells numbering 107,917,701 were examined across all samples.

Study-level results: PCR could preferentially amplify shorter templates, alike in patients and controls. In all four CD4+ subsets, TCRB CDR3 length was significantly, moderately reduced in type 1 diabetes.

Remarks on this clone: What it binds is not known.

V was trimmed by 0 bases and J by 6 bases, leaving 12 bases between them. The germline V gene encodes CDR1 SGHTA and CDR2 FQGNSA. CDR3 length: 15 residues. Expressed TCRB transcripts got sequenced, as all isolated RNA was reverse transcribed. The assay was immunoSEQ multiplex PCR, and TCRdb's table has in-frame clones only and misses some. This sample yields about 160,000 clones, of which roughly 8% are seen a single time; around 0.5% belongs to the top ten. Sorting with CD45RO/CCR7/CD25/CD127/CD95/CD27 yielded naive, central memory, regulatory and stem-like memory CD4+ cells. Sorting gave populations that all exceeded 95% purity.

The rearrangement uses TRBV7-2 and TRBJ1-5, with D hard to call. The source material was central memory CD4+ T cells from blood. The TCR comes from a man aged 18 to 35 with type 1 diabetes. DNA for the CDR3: TGTGCCAGCAGCTTAGCGGCCCACGGCGGTCAGCCCCAGCATTTT. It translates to CASSLAAHGGQPQHF.